This T cell receptor (beta chain) came from a study of blood T cell repertoires in COVID-19. Study-wide background: Donors in the United States, Italy and Spain gave samples during acute or convalescent COVID-19.

Authors' analysis steps: The assay estimated nucleated cells by amplifying reference gene primers. Assay used: immunoSEQ multiplex PCR; TCRdb lists only in-frame clones, some missing. That table is the source of V, J and clone size, and D and trimming were worked out from the DNA. This table has more than 400,000 clones, about nine tenths appearing once. Recovered status in Cohort 3 required two negative PCRs, clearance, or symptom resolution. This CDR3 is built from 15 residues. The germline CDR1 and CDR2 sequences are SGHDT and YYEEEE. Trimming removed 2 bases from V and 3 bases from J, with 12 bases in between. This clone was counted once.

Sequencing input: PBMCs or T cells enriched from blood (not recorded which). The gene calls are TRBV5-6 and TRBJ1-5; D is uncertain. The TCR comes from a woman younger than 30 who had recovered from COVID-19. The CDR3 DNA reads TGTGCCAGCAGCTTAGGCGGGCCTAACAATCAGCCCCAGCATTTT. Translated: CASSLGGPNNQPQHF. Filled out from reference TRBV5-6 and TRBJ1-5, the complete variable domain reads DAGVTQSPTHLIKTRGQQVTLRCSPKSGHDTVSWYQQALGQGPQFIFQYYEEEERQRGNFPDRFSGHQFPNYSSELNVNALLLGDSALYLCASSLGGPNNQPQHFGDGTRLSIL.